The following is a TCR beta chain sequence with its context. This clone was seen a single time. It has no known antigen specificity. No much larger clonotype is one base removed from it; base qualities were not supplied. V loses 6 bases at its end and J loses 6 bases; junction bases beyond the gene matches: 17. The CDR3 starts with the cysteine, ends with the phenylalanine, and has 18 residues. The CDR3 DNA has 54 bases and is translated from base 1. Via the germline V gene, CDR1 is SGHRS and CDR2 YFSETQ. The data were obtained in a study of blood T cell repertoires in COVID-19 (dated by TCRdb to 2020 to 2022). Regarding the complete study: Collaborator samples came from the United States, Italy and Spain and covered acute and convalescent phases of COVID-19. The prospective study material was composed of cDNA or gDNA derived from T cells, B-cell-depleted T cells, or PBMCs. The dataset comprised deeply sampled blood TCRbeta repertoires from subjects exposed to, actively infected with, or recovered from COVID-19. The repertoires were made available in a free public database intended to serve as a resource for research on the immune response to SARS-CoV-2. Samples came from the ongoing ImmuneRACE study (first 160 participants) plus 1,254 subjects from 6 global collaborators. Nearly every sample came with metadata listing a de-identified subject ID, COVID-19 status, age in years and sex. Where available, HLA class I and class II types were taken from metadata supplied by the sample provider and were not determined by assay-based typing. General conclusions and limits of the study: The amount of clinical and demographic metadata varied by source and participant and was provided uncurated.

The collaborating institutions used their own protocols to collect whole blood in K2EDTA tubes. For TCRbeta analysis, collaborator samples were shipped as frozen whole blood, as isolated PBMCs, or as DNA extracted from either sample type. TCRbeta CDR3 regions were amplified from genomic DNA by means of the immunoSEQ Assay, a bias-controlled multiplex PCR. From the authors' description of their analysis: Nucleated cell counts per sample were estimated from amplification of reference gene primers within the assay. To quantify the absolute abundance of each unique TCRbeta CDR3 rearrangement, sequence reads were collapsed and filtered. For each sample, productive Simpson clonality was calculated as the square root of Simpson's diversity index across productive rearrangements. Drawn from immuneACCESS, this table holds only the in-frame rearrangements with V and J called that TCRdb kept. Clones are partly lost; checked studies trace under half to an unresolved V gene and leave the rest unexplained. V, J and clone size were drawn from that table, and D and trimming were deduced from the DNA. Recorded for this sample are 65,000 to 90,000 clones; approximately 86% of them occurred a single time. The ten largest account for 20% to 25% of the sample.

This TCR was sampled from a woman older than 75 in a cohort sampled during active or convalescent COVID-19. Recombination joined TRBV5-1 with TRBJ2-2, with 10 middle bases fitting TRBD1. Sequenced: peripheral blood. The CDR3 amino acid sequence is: CASTHFRGTGVKPGELFF. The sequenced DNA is TGCGCCAGCACCCACTTCAGGGGGACAGGGGTTAAGCCCGGGGAGCTGTTTTTT.